These T cell receptor beta chains were read from a single sample in a study of brain metastases from non-small cell lung cancer. Only in-frame clones appear in the TCRdb table, and some are missing; sequencing was by immunoSEQ multiplex PCR. The data contain some 1,500 clones, around 86% of them seen just once; the ten biggest clones take up about 12%. The specimen was tumor-adjacent normal tissue. The receptors shown here come from a donor aged 40 or older with non-small cell lung cancer. Both conserved end residues are part of each CDR3. D genes are given only for firm matches. Part of the rows lack a size; the others show once, few, many or a class for expanded clones.

CDR3: CASSLVAGGNEQFF; DNA: TGTGCCAGCAGCTTAGTAGCGGGAGGCAATGAGCAGTTCTTC; size: -; D: TRBD2; J: TRBJ2-1; V: TRBV7-2
CDR3: CASLDRAPEKLFF; DNA: TGTGCCAGCCTCGACAGGGCCCCCGAAAAACTGTTTTTT; size: -; D: TRBD1; J: TRBJ1-4; V: TRBV19
CDR3: CASPQNDYEQYF; DNA: TGCGCCAGCCCACAGAACGACTACGAGCAGTACTTC; size: once; D: -; J: TRBJ2-7; V: TRBV23-1
CDR3: CASSTSRVDEQFF; DNA: TGTGCCAGTAGTACGTCCAGGGTGGATGAGCAGTTCTTC; size: -; D: -; J: TRBJ2-1; V: TRBV19
CDR3: CATSRENSVSYEQYF; DNA: TGTGCCACCAGCAGAGAAAATAGCGTCTCCTACGAGCAGTACTTC; size: -; D: -; J: TRBJ2-7; V: TRBV15
CDR3: CASSVEGGNTIYF; DNA: TGTGCCAGCAGCGTAGAGGGAGGAAACACCATATATTTT; size: -; D: -; J: TRBJ1-3; V: TRBV9
CDR3: CASAPGTAYNEQFF; DNA: TGTGCCAGCGCCCCCGGGACAGCTTACAATGAGCAGTTCTTC; size: once; D: TRBD1; J: TRBJ2-1; V: TRBV3-1/TRBV3-2
CDR3: CASSRQGSSYNEQFF; DNA: TGTGCCAGCAGTCGACAGGGGAGCTCCTACAATGAGCAGTTCTTC; size: -; D: TRBD1; J: TRBJ2-1; V: TRBV27
CDR3: CSVRSWDNEQFF; DNA: TGCAGCGTTCGGAGCTGGGACAATGAGCAGTTCTTC; size: -; D: -; J: TRBJ2-1; V: TRBV29-1
CDR3: CASSIVGTSYEQYF; DNA: TGTGCCAGTAGTATAGTTGGGACCAGCTACGAGCAGTACTTC; size: few; D: -; J: TRBJ2-7; V: TRBV19
CDR3: CASSLADTQYF; DNA: TGCGCCAGCAGTCTGGCAGATACGCAGTATTTT; size: -; D: -; J: TRBJ2-3; V: TRBV10-2
CDR3: CASRPPRGRTSSYEQYF; DNA: TGTGCCAGCCGTCCCCCTCGGGGCAGAACCAGCTCCTACGAGCAGTACTTC; size: -; D: -; J: TRBJ2-7; V: TRBV7-9
CDR3: CASSKVTSGSTDTQYF; DNA: TGTGCCAGCAGCAAAGTAACTAGCGGGAGTACAGATACGCAGTATTTT; size: -; D: -; J: TRBJ2-3; V: TRBV21-1
CDR3: CASKFKIPPGQYNSPLHF; DNA: TGTGCCAGCAAGTTTAAAATTCCGCCGGGACAGTATAATTCACCCCTCCACTTT; size: -; D: TRBD1; J: TRBJ1-6; V: TRBV28
CDR3: CASSPPQGFEEQYF; DNA: TGTGCCAGCAGTCCACCACAGGGGTTTGAAGAGCAGTACTTC; size: -; D: TRBD1; J: TRBJ2-7; V: TRBV6-5
CDR3: CASSAEQGVGTEAFF; DNA: TGTGCCAGCAGCGCCGAACAGGGAGTTGGGACTGAAGCTTTCTTT; size: -; D: -; J: TRBJ1-1; V: TRBV5-6
CDR3: CATSGPLASDTQYF; DNA: TGTGCCACCTCCGGGCCCTTAGCCTCAGATACGCAGTATTTT; size: -; D: -; J: TRBJ2-3; V: TRBV24-1
CDR3: CASSGTEAGELFF; DNA: TGCGCCAGTTCCGGGACAGAAGCCGGGGAGCTGTTTTTT; size: -; D: TRBD1; J: TRBJ2-2; V: TRBV5-1
CDR3: CASRDGGASDEQFF; DNA: TGCGCCAGCAGGGATGGGGGGGCCTCCGATGAGCAGTTCTTC; size: -; D: -; J: TRBJ2-1; V: TRBV10-2
CDR3: CASSSRQGIVNSPLHF; DNA: TGTGCCAGCAGTTCCCGACAGGGAATAGTTAATTCACCCCTCCACTTT; size: -; D: TRBD1; J: TRBJ1-6; V: TRBV28
CDR3: CASCEEGYSNQPQHF; DNA: TGTGCCAGTTGTGAGGAGGGGTATAGCAATCAGCCCCAGCATTTT; size: -; D: -; J: TRBJ1-5; V: TRBV19
CDR3: CASTRGDGYTF; DNA: TGTGCCAGCACGAGGGGAGATGGCTACACCTTC; size: once; D: -; J: TRBJ1-2; V: TRBV2
CDR3: CASKSSLAGAYNEQFF; DNA: TGTGCCAGCAAATCCTCACTAGCGGGAGCCTACAATGAGCAGTTCTTC; size: -; D: TRBD2; J: TRBJ2-1; V: TRBV2
CDR3: CASRQQVVSGNTIYF; DNA: TGTGCCAGCAGACAACAGGTTGTATCTGGAAACACCATATATTTT; size: -; D: -; J: TRBJ1-3; V: TRBV6-5
CDR3: CASSIRLASSYEQYF; DNA: TGTGCCAGCAGTATTCGACTAGCGTCATCCTACGAGCAGTACTTC; size: -; D: TRBD2; J: TRBJ2-7; V: TRBV27
CDR3: CASSQVRETQYF; DNA: TGTGCCAGCAGCCAAGTTCGGGAGACCCAGTACTTC; size: -; D: -; J: TRBJ2-5; V: TRBV3-1/TRBV3-2
CDR3: CAGNRVTGNTEAFF; DNA: TGTGCCGGAAACAGGGTTACCGGGAACACTGAAGCTTTCTTT; size: -; D: -; J: TRBJ1-1; V: TRBV7-9
CDR3: CGAPSGNTIYF; DNA: TGCGGCGCTCCTTCTGGAAACACCATATATTTT; size: once; D: -; J: TRBJ1-3; V: TRBV20-1